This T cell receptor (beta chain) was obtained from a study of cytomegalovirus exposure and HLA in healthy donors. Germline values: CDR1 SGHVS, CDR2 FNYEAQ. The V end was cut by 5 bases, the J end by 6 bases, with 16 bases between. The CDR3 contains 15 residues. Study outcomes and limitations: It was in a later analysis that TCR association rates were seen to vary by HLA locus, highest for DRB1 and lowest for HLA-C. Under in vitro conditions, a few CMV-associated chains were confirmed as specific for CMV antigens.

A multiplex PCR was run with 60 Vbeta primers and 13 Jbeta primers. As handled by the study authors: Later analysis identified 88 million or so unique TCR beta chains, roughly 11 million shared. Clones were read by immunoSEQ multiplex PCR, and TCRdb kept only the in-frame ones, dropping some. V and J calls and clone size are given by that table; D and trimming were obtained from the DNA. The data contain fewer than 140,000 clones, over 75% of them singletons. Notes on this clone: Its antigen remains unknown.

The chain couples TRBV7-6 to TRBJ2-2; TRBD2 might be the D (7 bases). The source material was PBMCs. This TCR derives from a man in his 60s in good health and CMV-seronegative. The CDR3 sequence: CASSRRGALAGELFF. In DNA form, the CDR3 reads TGTGCCAGCAGCCGCCGGGGGGCGTTGGCCGGGGAGCTGTTTTTT.